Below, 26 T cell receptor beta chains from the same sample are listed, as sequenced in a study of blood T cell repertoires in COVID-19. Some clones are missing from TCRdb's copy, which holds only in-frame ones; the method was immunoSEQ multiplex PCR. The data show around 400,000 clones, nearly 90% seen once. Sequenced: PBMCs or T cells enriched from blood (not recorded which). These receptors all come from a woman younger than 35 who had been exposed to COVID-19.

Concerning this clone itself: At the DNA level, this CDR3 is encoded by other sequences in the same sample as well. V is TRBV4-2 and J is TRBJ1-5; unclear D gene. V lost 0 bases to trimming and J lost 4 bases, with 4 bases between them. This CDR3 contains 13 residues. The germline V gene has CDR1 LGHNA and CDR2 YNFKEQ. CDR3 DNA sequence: TGTGCCAGCAGCCAAGATCCTAATCAGCCCCAGCATTTT. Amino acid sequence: CASSQDPNQPQHF.

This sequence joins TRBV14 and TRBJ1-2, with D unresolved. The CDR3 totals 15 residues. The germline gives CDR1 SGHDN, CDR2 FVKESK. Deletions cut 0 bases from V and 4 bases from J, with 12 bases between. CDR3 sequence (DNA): TGTGCCAGCAGCCAAGATGTCAGAAAATCCTATGGCTACACCTTC. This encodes CASSQDVRKSYGYTF.

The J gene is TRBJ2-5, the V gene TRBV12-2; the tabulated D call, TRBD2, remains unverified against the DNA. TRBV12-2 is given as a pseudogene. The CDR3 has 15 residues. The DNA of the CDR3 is TGTGCAAGTCGCTTAGGGCGCGGGAGGGTGGAGACCCAGTACTTC. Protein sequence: CASRLGRGRVETQYF.

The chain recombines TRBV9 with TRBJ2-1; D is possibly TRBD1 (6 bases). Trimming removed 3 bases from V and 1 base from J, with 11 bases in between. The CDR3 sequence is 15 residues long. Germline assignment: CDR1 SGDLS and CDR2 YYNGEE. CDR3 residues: CASSAGASSYNEQFF. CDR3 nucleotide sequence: TGTGCCAGCAGCGCAGGGGCTTCGTCCTACAATGAGCAGTTCTTC. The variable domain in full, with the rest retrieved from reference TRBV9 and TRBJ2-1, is DSGVTQTPKHLITATGQRVTLRCSPRSGDLSVYWYQQSLDQGLQFLIQYYNGEERAKGNILERFSAQQFPDLHSELNLSSLELGDSALYFCASSAGASSYNEQFFGPGTRLTVL.

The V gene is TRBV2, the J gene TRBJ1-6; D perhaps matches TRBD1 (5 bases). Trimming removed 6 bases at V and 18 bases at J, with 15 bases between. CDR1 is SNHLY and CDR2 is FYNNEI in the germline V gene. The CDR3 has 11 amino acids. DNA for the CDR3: TGTGCCAGCAGACTCGCAGGGTATAGCCACTTT. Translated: CASRLAGYSHF.

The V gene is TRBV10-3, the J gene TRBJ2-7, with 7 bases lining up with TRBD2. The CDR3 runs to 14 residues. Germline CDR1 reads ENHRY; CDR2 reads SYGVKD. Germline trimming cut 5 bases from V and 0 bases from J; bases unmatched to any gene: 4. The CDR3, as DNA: TGTGCCATCAGTTCAACGGGGGGCTCCTACGAGCAGTACTTC. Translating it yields CAISSTGGSYEQYF.

CDR3: CASTQKDFLNSPLHF. The CDR3 nucleotides read TGTGCCAGCACCCAGAAGGACTTTCTGAATTCACCCCTCCACTTT. The rearrangement links TRBV27 to TRBJ1-6; D is unclear. The CDR3 is made up of 15 amino acids. Germline values: CDR1 MNHEY, CDR2 SMNVEV (reference sequence). V lost 7 bases to trimming and J lost 7 bases, with 17 bases between them.

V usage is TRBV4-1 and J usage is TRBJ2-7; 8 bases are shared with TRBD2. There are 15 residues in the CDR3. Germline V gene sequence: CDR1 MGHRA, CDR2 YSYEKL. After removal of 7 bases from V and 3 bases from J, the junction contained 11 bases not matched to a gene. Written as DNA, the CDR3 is TGCGCCAGCAACCACCCCACTAGCGGAAACTACGAGCAGTACTTC. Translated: CASNHPTSGNYEQYF.

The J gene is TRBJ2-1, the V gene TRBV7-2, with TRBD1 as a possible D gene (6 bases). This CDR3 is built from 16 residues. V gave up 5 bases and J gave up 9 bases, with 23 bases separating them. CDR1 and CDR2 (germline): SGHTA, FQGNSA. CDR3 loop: CASSPAQGRSVAEQFF. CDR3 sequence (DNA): TGTGCCAGCAGCCCCGCCCAGGGGCGATCTGTGGCTGAGCAGTTCTTC.

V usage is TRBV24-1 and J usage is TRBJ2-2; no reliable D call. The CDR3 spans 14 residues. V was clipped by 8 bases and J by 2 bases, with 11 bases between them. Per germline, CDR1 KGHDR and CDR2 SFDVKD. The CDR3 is CATKARQNTGELFF. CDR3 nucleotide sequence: TGTGCCACCAAAGCCAGGCAAAACACCGGGGAGCTGTTTTTT.

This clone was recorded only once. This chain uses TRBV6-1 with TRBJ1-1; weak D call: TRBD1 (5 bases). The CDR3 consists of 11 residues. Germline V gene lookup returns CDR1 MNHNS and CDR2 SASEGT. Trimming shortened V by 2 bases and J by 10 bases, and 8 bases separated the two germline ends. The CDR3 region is CASSEHGGAFF. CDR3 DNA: TGTGCCAGCAGTGAACACGGGGGAGCTTTCTTT.

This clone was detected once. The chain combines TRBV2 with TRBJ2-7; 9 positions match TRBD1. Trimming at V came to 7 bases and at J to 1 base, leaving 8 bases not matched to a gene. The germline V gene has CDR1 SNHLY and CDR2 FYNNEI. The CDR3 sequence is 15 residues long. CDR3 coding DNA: TGTGCCAGCATGAAGGACAGGGGCCTTTCCTACGAGCAGTACTTC. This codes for CASMKDRGLSYEQYF.

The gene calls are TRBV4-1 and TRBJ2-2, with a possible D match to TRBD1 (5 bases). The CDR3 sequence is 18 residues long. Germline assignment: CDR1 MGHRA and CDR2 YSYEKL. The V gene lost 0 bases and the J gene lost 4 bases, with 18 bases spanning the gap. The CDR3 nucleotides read TGCGCCAGCAGCCAAGACTGGTCCCCAGGGCACTTCACCGGGGAGCTGTTTTTT. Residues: CASSQDWSPGHFTGELFF.

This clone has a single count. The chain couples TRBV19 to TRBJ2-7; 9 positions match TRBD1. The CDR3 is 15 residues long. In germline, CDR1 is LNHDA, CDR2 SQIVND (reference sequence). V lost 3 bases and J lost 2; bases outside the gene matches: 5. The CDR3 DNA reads TGTGCCAGTAGTATGACCGGGACAGGGACCTACGAGCAGTACTTC. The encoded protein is CASSMTGTGTYEQYF.

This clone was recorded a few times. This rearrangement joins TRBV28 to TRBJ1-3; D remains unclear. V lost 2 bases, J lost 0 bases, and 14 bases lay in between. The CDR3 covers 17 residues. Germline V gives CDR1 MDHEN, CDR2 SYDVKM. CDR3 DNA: TGTGCCAGCAGTTTACCCCTTTCAGGCCCCTCTGGAAACACCATATATTTT. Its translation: CASSLPLSGPSGNTIYF.

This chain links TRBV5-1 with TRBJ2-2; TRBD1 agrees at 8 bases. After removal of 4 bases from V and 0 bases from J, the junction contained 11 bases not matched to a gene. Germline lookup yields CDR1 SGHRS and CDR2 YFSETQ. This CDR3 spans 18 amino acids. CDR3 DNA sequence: TGCGCCAGCAGCGCGGCCCGGGACAGGTCCGCGAACACCGGGGAGCTGTTTTTT. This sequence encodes CASSAARDRSANTGELFF. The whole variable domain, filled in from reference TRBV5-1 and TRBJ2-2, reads KAGVTQTPRYLIKTRGQQVTLSCSPISGHRSVSWYQQTPGQGLQFLFEYFSETQRNKGNFPGRFSGRQFSNSRSEMNVSTLELGDSALYLCASSAARDRSANTGELFFGEGSRLTVL.

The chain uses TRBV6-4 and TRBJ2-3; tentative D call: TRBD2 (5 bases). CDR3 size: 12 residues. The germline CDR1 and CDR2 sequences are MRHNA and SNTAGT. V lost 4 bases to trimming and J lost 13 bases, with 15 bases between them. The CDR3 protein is CASSGFGGLKYF. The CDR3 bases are TGTGCCAGCAGTGGGTTTGGAGGACTTAAGTATTTT.

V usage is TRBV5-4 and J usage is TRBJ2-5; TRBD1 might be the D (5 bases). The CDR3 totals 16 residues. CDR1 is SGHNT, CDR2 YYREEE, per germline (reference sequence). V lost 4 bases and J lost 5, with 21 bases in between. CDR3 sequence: CASSPVVSSSGETQYF. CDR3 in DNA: TGTGCCAGCAGCCCAGTGGTCAGTTCTTCAGGGGAGACCCAGTACTTC.

The CDR3 DNA sequence: TGTGCCATCAGTTCGGGAGGTATGAACACTGAAGCTTTCTTT. Encoded protein: CAISSGGMNTEAFF. The genes are TRBV10-3 and TRBJ1-1; D ambiguous. This CDR3 contains 14 residues. Germline V gene data show CDR1 as ENHRY and CDR2 as SYGVKD. V was pared by 5 bases and J by 0 bases, with 10 bases between.

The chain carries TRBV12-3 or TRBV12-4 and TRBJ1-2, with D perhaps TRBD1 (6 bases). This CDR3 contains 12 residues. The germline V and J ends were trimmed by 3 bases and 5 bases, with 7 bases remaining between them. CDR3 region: CASSFQGYGYTF. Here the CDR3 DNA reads TGTGCCAGCAGTTTTCAGGGGTATGGCTACACCTTC.

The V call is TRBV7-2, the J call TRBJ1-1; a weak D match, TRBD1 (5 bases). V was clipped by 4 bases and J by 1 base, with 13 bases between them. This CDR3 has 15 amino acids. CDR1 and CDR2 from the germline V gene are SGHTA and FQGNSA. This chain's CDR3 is CASSSWETGNTEAFF. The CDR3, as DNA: TGTGCCAGCAGCTCCTGGGAAACAGGGAACACTGAAGCTTTCTTT. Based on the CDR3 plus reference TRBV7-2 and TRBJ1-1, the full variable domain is GAGVSQSPSNKVTEKGKDVELRCDPISGHTALYWYRQSLGQGLEFLIYFQGNSAPDKSGLPSDRFSAERTGGSVSTLTIQRTQQEDSAVYLCASSSWETGNTEAFFGQGTRLTVV.

CDR3 coding DNA: TGTGCCAGCAGCTTGGACCCTAGCGGGGGCTCCTACGAGCAGTACTTC. Amino acid sequence: CASSLDPSGGSYEQYF. The V and J genes are TRBV5-5 and TRBJ2-7, with 10 bases aligning to TRBD2. V trimming: 0 bases; J trimming: 0 bases; junction bases outside the gene matches: 3. Germline V CDR1 and CDR2: SGHKS, YYEKEE (reference sequence). This CDR3 has 16 amino acids.

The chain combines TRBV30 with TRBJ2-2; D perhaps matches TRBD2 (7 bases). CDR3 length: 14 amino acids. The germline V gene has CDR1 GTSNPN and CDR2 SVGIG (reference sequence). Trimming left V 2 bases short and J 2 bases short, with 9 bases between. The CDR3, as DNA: TGTGCCTGGAGTCGGGGGGCTAACACCGGGGAGCTGTTTTTT. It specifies CAWSRGANTGELFF.

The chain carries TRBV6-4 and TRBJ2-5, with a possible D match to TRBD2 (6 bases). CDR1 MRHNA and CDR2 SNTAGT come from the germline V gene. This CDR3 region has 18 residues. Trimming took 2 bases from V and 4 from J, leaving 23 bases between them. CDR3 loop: CASSDVRGTMGFGETQYF. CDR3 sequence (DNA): TGTGCCAGCAGTGACGTCCGCGGGACCATGGGTTTTGGAGAGACCCAGTACTTC.

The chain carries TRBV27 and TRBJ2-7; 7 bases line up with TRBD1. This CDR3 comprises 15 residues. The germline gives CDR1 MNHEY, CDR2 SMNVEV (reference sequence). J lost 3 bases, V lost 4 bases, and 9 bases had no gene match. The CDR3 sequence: CASSSQGTFHYEQYF. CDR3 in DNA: TGTGCCAGCAGTTCACAGGGGACCTTCCACTACGAGCAGTACTTC.

The CDR3, as DNA: TGTGCCAGCAGCCGTCGAGCCCCGAATGAGCAGTTCTTC. Encoded protein: CASSRRAPNEQFF. V and J are TRBV21-1 and TRBJ2-1; the table assigns TRBD2, which was not confirmed against the DNA. TRBV21-1 is shown as a pseudogene. CDR3 size: 13 residues.